Listed below are T cell receptor beta chains from one sample, sequenced in a study of CD8+ T cells in alopecia areata. Profiling relied on immunoSEQ multiplex PCR, and the TCRdb table lists in-frame clones only, not all of them. Of 150,000 or so clones in the sample, about 89% were seen once. The sequencing used CD8+ T cells sorted from blood, collected at week 0. The source is a human donor with alopecia areata. CDR3s include the opening cysteine and the closing phenylalanine or tryptophan. The order of the fields is D gene, clone size, J gene, V gene, CDR3 DNA, CDR3 protein. The D gene is left open where the match is weak. The size of a clone is reported for some rows only, either as once, few or many, or as a class for expanded clones.

>TRBD1|once|TRBJ2-7|TRBV7-9
TGTGCCAGCAGCGGAGAGGGACAGGGGCGGTTCGAGCAGTACTTC
CASSGEGQGRFEQYF
>TRBD2|.|TRBJ2-7|TRBV4-1
TGCGCCAGCAGCCAAGAGACTAGCGGGGCCTACGAGCAGTACTTC
CASSQETSGAYEQYF
>.|.|TRBJ2-7|TRBV29-1
TGCAGCGCAAGTAGCGGTTTCAACGAGCAGTACTTC
CSASSGFNEQYF
>.|few|TRBJ2-1|TRBV6-5
TGTGCCAGCAGTTACGCGGATTCTTCCAATGAGCAGTTCTTC
CASSYADSSNEQFF
>.|.|TRBJ2-3|TRBV6-1
TGTGCCAGCGACTCAGTGACCGGGCGGCTTTTT
CASDSVTGRLF
>TRBD1|.|TRBJ1-1|TRBV5-5
TGTGCCAGCAGCTCCTCAGGAACAGGGGACACTGAAGCTTTCTTT
CASSSSGTGDTEAFF
>.|.|TRBJ1-2|TRBV7-8
TGTGCCAGCAGCTTAGCTGGGGACGGGAAAACGTATGGCTACACCTTC
CASSLAGDGKTYGYTF
>.|.|TRBJ2-7|TRBV29-1
TGCAGCGTTGAAGATCGTGCGAGGGACTCCTACGAGCAGTACTTC
CSVEDRARDSYEQYF
>TRBD1|.|TRBJ2-7|TRBV19
TGTGCCAGTAGTATAGCCACAGGGGCCTACGAGCAGTACTTC
CASSIATGAYEQYF
>.|.|TRBJ1-4|TRBV27
TGTGCCAGCAGTACACGGCCAGCAACTAATGAAAAACTGTTTTTT
CASSTRPATNEKLFF
>.|.|TRBJ2-3|TRBV7-9
TGTGCCAGCAGCTTAGCAGGCCAGGCTCAGAGCATCACAGATACGCAGTATTTT
CASSLAGQAQSITDTQYF
>.|.|TRBJ2-7|TRBV6-1
TGTGCCAGCAGTGAAAAGGTAAAGGTCGGAGAAGAGCAGTACTTC
CASSEKVKVGEEQYF